This paragraph reports one T cell receptor (beta chain). Its binding antigen is unknown. Base qualities are not provided; no much larger clone lies one nucleotide away. The entire amount of isolated RNA was reverse transcribed using the High Capacity cDNA Reverse Transcription Kit, so the sequenced TCRB transcripts were expressed ones. Naive, central memory and regulatory T cell samples underwent deep immunoSEQ sequencing, averaging around 4 million total reads per sample. After sorted cells were lysed in RLT buffer, RNA was extracted with DNase-treated RNeasy Micro or Mini kits, with the choice depending on cell number. To prevent cross-contamination, every cell subset was processed on its own, while patient and healthy donor samples were processed together. The immunoSEQ multiplex PCR was used to amplify TCRB sequences from cDNA, generating 87-bp fragments that spanned the CDR3 region. The amplicons were sequenced using the Illumina HiSeq platform. From the authors' description of their analysis: Synthetic template baselines were used to correct PCR bias computationally, reads within Hamming distance 2 were collapsed, and singletons that could not be merged were discarded. Reads were aligned against IMGT to assign V, D and J genes, CDR3 length and insertions or deletions at six rearrangement sites. Clonotype counts were normalized to sorted cell number within each subset before computing true diversity and Gini coefficients with the tcR R package. The overlap coefficient, calculated on TCRB nucleotide sequences, was used to measure repertoire sharing. Out-of-frame TCRB sequences from naive cells were analyzed to stand in for the pre-selection repertoire. Not all clones reach the TCRdb copy of this immuneACCESS table, which keeps in-frame sequences only. Checked studies attribute under half of the gap to unresolved V genes and leave the rest unexplained. V, J and clone size are taken as reported in that table, and D and trimming were inferred from the DNA itself. For this sample there are about 360,000 clones; 10% to 15% appear just once. Of the sample, approximately 0.015% is held by the ten largest clones.

This entry belongs to a study of beta chain features in type 1 diabetes (dated by TCRdb to the late 2010s). For context, the study as a whole: Mean age, gender distribution, total cell number and subset yield did not differ between patients and healthy donors. Across all samples, approximately 100 million sorted cells were examined, and cell number per subset correlated strongly with RNA yield. The study compared the TCRB repertoires of sorted circulating CD4+ T cell subsets in recently diagnosed type 1 diabetes patients with those in matched healthy donors. Regulatory and stem cell-like memory subsets were isolated from only 8 patients and roughly eight healthy donors, whereas naive and central memory subsets came from all 30 or so donors. Paper-wide results and their limitations: PCR may preferentially amplify shorter templates, but because patient and control samples were amplified and corrected together, any resulting skew would affect both groups equally. Because cDNA was sequenced instead of genomic DNA, activated cells with high expression could be over-represented, although the groups did not differ in activation or CD3 levels. Because the HLA sub-analyses included only small numbers of individuals, any influence of HLA type on TCRB rearrangement was left unresolved. Type 1 diabetes patients showed a moderate but significant shortening of TCRB CDR3 length in all four CD4+ subsets. Fewer insertions and more nucleotide deletions at VDJ recombination sites were observed in patients with type 1 diabetes, implying thymic rearrangement abnormalities. The naive, central memory and regulatory TCRB repertoires appeared to resemble one another more closely among patients than among healthy donors.

From the germline V gene, CDR1 is MDHEN and CDR2 is SYDVKM. Germline trimming: 6 bases from V, 7 bases from J; junction bases outside gene matches: 11. CDR3 length: 16 amino acids, cysteine to phenylalanine. Just the 48-base CDR3 DNA is kept, in frame starting at base 1. Each donor gave one peripheral blood draw, averaging approximately 120 mL, which was collected into heparinised tubes. A BD FACSAria II was used to sort naive, central memory, regulatory and stem cell-like memory CD4+ T cells with a panel that included CD45RO, CCR7, CD25, CD127, CD95 and CD27. Purity was above 95% for every sorted population. PBMCs were isolated immediately by Lymphoprep density gradient centrifugation and stained directly without culture. So that batch effects would be minimized, each experiment stained and sorted samples in pairs, pairing one healthy donor with one patient.

The chain uses TRBV28 and TRBJ1-6; TRBD1 fits 8 bases in the junction. Sequencing was done on a sample of naive CD4+ T cells from blood. This specimen's cell subset or site label, interpreted: true naive CD4+ T cells. This TCR was recovered from a man in his late teens or twenties in good health. CDR3 reads: CASSNTGQGWNSPLHF. At the DNA level, the sequence is TGTGCCAGCAGCAATACCGGACAGGGATGGAATTCACCCCTCCACTTT.